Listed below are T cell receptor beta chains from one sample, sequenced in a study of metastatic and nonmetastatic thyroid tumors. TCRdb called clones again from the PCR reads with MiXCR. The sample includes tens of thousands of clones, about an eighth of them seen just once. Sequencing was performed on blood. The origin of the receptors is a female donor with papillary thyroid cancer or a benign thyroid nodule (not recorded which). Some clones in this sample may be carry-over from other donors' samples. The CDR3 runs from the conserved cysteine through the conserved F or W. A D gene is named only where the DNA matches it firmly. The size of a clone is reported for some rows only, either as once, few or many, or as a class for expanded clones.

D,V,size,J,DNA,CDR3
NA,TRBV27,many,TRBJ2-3,TGTGCCAGCAGTTCCCGGACATTCACAGATACGCAGTATTTT,CASSSRTFTDTQYF
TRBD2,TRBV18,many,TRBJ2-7,TGTGCCAGCTCACCACCGCTAGCGGGGAAAAGCTCCTACGAGCAGTACTTC,CASSPPLAGKSSYEQYF
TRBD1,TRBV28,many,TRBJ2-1,TGTGCCATCACCGGGACAGGGGGTAGGGATGAGCAGTTCTTC,CAITGTGGRDEQFF
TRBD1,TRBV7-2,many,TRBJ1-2,TGTGCCAGCAGCGTCGACAGGGGGGTGGTTGGCTACACCTTC,CASSVDRGVVGYTF
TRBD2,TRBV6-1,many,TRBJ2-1,TGTGCCAGCAGCCGCGGGACTAGCGGGATGGATGAGCAGTTCTTC,CASSRGTSGMDEQFF
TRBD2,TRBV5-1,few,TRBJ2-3,TGCGCCAGCAGCATTACTAGCGGGAGAACGGCAGATACGCAGTATTTT,CASSITSGRTADTQYF
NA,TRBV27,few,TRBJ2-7,TGTGCCAGCAGTCCACAGGGCTCGGTCGAGCAGTACTTC,CASSPQGSVEQYF
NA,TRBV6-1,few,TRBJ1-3,TGTGCCAGCAGCAGGAGCGAAGCTGGAAACACCATATATTTT,CASSRSEAGNTIYF
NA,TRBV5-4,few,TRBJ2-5,TGTGCCAGCAGCTCGGACAGACAAGAGACCCAGTACTTC,CASSSDRQETQYF
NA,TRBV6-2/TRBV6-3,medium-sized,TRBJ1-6,TGTGCCAGCAGTTCGGGTGGGGATAATTCACCCCTCCACTTT,CASSSGGDNSPLHF
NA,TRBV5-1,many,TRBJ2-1,TGCGCCAGCAGCATGGACAGCTCCTACAATGAGCAGTTCTTC,CASSMDSSYNEQFF
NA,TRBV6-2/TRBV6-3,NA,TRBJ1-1,TGTGCCAGCAGTTACGAGAGCGGGACTGAAGCTTTCTTT,CASSYESGTEAFF
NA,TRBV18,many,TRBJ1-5,TGTGCCAGCTCGGCGATCAATCAGCCCCAGCATTTT,CASSAINQPQHF
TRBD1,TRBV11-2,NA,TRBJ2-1,TGTGCCACGTCGGGACAGGGAGGCTACAATGAGCAGTTCTTC,CATSGQGGYNEQFF
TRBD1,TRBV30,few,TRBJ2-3,TGTGCCTGGAGCAGGGGGACAGATACGCAGTATTTT,CAWSRGTDTQYF
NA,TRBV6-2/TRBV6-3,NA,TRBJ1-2,TGTGCCAGCAGTTACTCGCCCAGGAATGGCTACACCTTC,CASSYSPRNGYTF
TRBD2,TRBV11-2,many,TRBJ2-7,TGTGCCAGCAGCTCGCCCGGGACTAGCTACGAGCAGTACTTC,CASSSPGTSYEQYF
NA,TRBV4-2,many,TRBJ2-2,TGTGCCAGCAGCCAAGCTTTTAGCGCCTCGAACACCGGGGAGCTGTTTTTT,CASSQAFSASNTGELFF